This T cell receptor (beta chain) was captured by sequencing in a study of control samples from healthy donors and cancer patients. Germline CDR1 reads GTSNPN; CDR2 reads SVGIG (reference sequence). Trimming took off 8 bases at V and 1 base at J, with 12 bases between the two ends. This CDR3 has 13 residues. TCRdb's table, derived via immunoSEQ multiplex PCR, lists solely in-frame clones and lacks some. The sample shows tens of thousands of clones, about 83% of them seen only once. Concerning this clone itself: The sample holds other DNA sequences that translate to the same CDR3.

The material sequenced was blood. The receptor was isolated from a man between 60 and 70 years old in good health. The chain recombines TRBV30 with TRBJ2-1; possible D gene TRBD2, 6 bases. For the CDR3, the DNA is TGTGCCGGCACCGGGACTTCCTACAATGAGCAGTTCTTC. It yields the protein CAGTGTSYNEQFF.